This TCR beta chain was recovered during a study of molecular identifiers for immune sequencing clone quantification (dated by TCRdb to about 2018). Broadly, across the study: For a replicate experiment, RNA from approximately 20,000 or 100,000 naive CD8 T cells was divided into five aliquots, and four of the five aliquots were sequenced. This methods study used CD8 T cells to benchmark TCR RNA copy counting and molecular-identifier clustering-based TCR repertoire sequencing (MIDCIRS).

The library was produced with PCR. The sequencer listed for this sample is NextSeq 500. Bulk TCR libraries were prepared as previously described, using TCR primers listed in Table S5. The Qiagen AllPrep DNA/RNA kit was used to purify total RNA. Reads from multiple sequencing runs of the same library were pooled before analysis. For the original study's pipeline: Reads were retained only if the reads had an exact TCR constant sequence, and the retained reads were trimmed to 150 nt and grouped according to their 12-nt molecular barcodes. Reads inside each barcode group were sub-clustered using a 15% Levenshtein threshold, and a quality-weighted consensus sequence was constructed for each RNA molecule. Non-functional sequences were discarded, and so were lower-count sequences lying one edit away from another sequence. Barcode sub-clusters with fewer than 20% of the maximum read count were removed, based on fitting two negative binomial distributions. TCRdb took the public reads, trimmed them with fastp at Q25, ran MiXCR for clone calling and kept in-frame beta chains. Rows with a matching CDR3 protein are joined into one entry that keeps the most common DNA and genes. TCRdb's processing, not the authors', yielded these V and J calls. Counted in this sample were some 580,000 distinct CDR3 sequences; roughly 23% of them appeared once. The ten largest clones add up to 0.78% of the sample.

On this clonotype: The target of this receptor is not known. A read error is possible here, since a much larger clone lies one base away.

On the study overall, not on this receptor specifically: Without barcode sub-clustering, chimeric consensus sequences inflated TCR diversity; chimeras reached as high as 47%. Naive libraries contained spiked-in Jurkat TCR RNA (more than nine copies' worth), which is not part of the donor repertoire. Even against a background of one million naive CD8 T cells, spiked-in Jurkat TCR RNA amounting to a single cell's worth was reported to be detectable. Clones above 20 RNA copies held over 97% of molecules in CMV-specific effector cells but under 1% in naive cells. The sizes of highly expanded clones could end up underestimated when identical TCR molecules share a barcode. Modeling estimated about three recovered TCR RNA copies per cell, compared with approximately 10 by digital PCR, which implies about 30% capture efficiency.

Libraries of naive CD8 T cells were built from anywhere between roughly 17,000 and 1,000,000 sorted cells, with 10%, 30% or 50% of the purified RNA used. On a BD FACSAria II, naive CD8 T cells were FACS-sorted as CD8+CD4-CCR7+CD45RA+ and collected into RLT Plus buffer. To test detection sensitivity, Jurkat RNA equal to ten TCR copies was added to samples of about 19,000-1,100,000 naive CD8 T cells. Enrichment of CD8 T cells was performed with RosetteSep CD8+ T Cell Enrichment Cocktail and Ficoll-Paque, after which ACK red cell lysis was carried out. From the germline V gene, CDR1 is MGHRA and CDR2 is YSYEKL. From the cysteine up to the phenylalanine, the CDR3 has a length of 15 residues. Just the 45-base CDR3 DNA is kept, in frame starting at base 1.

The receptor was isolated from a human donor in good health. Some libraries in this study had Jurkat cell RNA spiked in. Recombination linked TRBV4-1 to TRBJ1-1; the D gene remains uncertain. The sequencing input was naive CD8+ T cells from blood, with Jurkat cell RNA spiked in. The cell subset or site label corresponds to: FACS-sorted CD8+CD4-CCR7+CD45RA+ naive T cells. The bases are TGCGCCAGCAGCCAAGGCGTGATCTTGAACATTGAAGCTTTCTTT. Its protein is CASSQGVILNIEAFF.